Presented here are 21 T cell receptor beta chains from one specimen sequenced in a study of OX40 agonist ivuxolimab in advanced cancers. Some clones are missing from TCRdb's copy, which holds only in-frame ones; the method was immunoSEQ multiplex PCR. The table lists 25,000 to 30,000 clones, around nine tenths of them singletons, with about a fifth in the top ten. Sample: CD4+ or CD8+ T cells sorted from blood, taken in a trial of the OX40 agonist ivuxolimab. The receptors stem from an adult with an advanced solid tumor such as melanoma, head and neck, liver or kidney cancer.

The rearrangement uses TRBV27 and TRBJ1-1; 7 bases agree with TRBD1. The trim removed 5 bases at V and 1 base at J, leaving 10 bases unmatched. Germline values: CDR1 MNHEY, CDR2 SMNVEV (reference sequence). The CDR3 contains 16 residues. The CDR3 DNA sequence: TGTGCCAGCAGTCCCGTAGACAGGGTCCCGAACACTGAAGCTTTCTTT. It encodes CASSPVDRVPNTEAFF.

This chain links TRBV5-6 with TRBJ2-3, with 11 positions matching TRBD2. This CDR3 is built from 17 residues. Losses at the gene ends were 4 bases for V and 4 bases for J; bases not matched to a gene: 11. Germline V gene data show CDR1 as SGHDT and CDR2 as YYEEEE. The CDR3 DNA reads TGTGCCAGCAGCAGGGTGCCGGGACTAGCGGTGGCAGATACGCAGTATTTT. It specifies CASSRVPGLAVADTQYF. The variable domain in full, completed from reference TRBV5-6 and TRBJ2-3, reads DAGVTQSPTHLIKTRGQQVTLRCSPKSGHDTVSWYQQALGQGPQFIFQYYEEEERQRGNFPDRFSGHQFPNYSSELNVNALLLGDSALYLCASSRVPGLAVADTQYFGPGTRLTVL.

This chain joins TRBV15 and TRBJ1-4; D not resolved. The CDR3 loop spans 14 amino acids. Germline CDR1 reads LNHNV; CDR2 reads YYDKDF (reference sequence). Trimming took 2 bases from V and 2 from J, leaving 6 bases between them. CDR3 region: CATSRKGTNEKLFF. The CDR3 region has the DNA TGTGCCACCAGCAGAAAAGGCACTAATGAAAAACTGTTTTTT.

The chain couples TRBV5-5 to TRBJ1-1; D remains ambiguous. Trimming shortened V by 1 base and J by 5 bases, and 12 bases separated the two germline ends. CDR1 and CDR2 from the germline V gene are SGHKS and YYEKEE (reference sequence). The CDR3 covers 14 residues. This CDR3 reads CASSLTSSITEAFF. For the CDR3, the DNA is TGTGCCAGCAGCTTGACATCCAGTATTACTGAAGCTTTCTTT. Drawing the rest from reference TRBV5-5 and TRBJ1-1, the complete variable domain is DAGVTQSPTHLIKTRGQQVTLRCSPISGHKSVSWYQQVLGQGPQFIFQYYEKEERGRGNFPDRFSARQFPNYSSELNVNALLLGDSALYLCASSLTSSITEAFFGQGTRLTVV.

This rearrangement joins TRBV19 to TRBJ2-7; D is unclear. V lost 10 bases, J lost 5 bases, and 18 bases lay in between. This CDR3 comprises 13 residues. Germline V gene data show CDR1 as LNHDA and CDR2 as SQIVND (reference sequence). CDR3 residues: CATSSWQSDEQYF. CDR3 nucleotides: TGTGCCACCTCCAGCTGGCAAAGCGACGAGCAGTACTTC.

The rearrangement uses TRBV7-9 and TRBJ2-3; 10 positions agree with TRBD2. In germline, CDR1 is SEHNR, CDR2 FQNEAQ (reference sequence). CDR3 length: 17 amino acids. V was pared by 5 bases and J by 3 bases, with 11 bases of the junction left unmatched. CDR3 region: CASSTRGAGGSTDTQYF. The CDR3 bases are TGTGCCAGCAGCACCCGGGGAGCGGGAGGGTCGACAGATACGCAGTATTTT.

The chain has TRBV19 and TRBJ2-1; 13 nucleotides line up with TRBD2. V gave up 6 bases and J gave up 4 bases; unmatched junction bases: 6. Germline V gives CDR1 LNHDA, CDR2 SQIVND (reference sequence). The CDR3 contains 16 residues. The CDR3 reads CASSPLAGGGYNEQFF. CDR3 DNA sequence: TGTGCCAGTAGCCCACTAGCGGGAGGGGGGTACAATGAGCAGTTCTTC.

The chain links TRBV18 to TRBJ1-2; a possible D gene is TRBD1 (5 bases). Trimming took off 2 bases at V and 6 bases at J, with 16 bases between the two ends. The CDR3 extends over 15 amino acids. CDR1 KGHSH and CDR2 LQKENI come from the germline V gene. In DNA form, the CDR3 reads TGTGCCAGCTCACCAACGGCGAACGGGGCGGATGGCTACACCTTC. This gives the protein CASSPTANGADGYTF.

The J gene is TRBJ1-1, the V gene TRBV6-6; tentative D call: TRBD1 (5 bases). Germline V CDR1 and CDR2: MNHNY, SVGAGI (reference sequence). The V end was cut by 7 bases, the J end by 0 bases, with 18 bases between. The CDR3 length is 16 residues. CDR3 residues: CASIGPRVGLNTEAFF. In DNA form, the CDR3 reads TGTGCCAGCATCGGGCCCAGGGTCGGGCTGAACACTGAAGCTTTCTTT.

The chain has TRBV27 and TRBJ1-2; no definite D call. The germline CDR1 and CDR2 sequences are MNHEY and SMNVEV (reference sequence). V shed 6 bases and J shed 5 bases, with 13 bases lying between them. CDR3 size: 13 residues. CDR3 nucleotides: TGTGCCAGCAGGTCTCCGGGTTCATATGGCTACACCTTC. Translation: CASRSPGSYGYTF.

This chain connects TRBV19 to TRBJ1-2, with D maybe TRBD1 (6 bases). The CDR3 totals 12 residues. Deletions cut 11 bases from V and 7 bases from J, with 17 bases between. In germline, CDR1 is LNHDA, CDR2 SQIVND (reference sequence). The CDR3 DNA sequence: TGTGCCTCTGGTCTGGGGGGCTTTGGCTACACCTTC. Translation: CASGLGGFGYTF. The full variable domain, its missing parts supplied by reference TRBV19 and TRBJ1-2, is DGGITQSPKYLFRKEGQNVTLSCEQNLNHDAMYWYRQDPGQGLRLIYYSQIVNDFQKGDIAEGYSVSREKKESFPLTVTSAQKNPTAFYLCASGLGGFGYTFGSGTRLTVV.

The chain links TRBV7-2 to TRBJ2-4; 14 bases line up with TRBD2. The V segment lost 4 bases and the J segment 5 bases; nucleotides outside the gene matches: 10. Germline V gene sequence: CDR1 SGHTA, CDR2 FQGNSA. This CDR3 spans 18 amino acids. CDR3 sequence (DNA): TGTGCCAGCAGCTCGGGACTAGCGGGGGCCTCGGGGCAAAACATTCAGTACTTC. This codes for CASSSGLAGASGQNIQYF.

This clone was counted a few times. This chain joins TRBV4-1 and TRBJ1-2, with D perhaps matching TRBD1 (6 bases). The CDR3 is 14 amino acids. Trimming left V 3 bases short and J 5 bases short, with 13 bases between. Germline V gene sequence: CDR1 MGHRA, CDR2 YSYEKL. For the CDR3, the DNA is TGCGCCAGCAGCCACCTCGGGACATCTTATGGCTACACCTTC. Its translation is CASSHLGTSYGYTF.

This chain uses TRBV7-9 with TRBJ1-1; no clear D gene. CDR3 length equals 16 residues. CDR1 is SEHNR and CDR2 is FQNEAQ in the germline V gene (reference sequence). The V end was cut by 1 base, the J end by 3 bases, with 15 bases between. For the CDR3, the DNA is TGTGCCAGCAGCTTAGATTGGTCGGGGATCGACACTGAAGCTTTCTTT. It specifies CASSLDWSGIDTEAFF. The complete variable domain, with remaining parts taken from reference TRBV7-9 and TRBJ1-1, reads DTGVSQNPRHKITKRGQNVTFRCDPISEHNRLYWYRQTLGQGPEFLTYFQNEAQLEKSRLLSDRFSAERPKGSFSTLEIQRTEQGDSAMYLCASSLDWSGIDTEAFFGQGTRLTVV.

This chain uses TRBV6-6 with TRBJ1-3; D unclear. V lost 2 bases to trimming and J lost 0 bases, with 8 bases between them. The CDR3 consists of 15 residues. Per the germline V gene, CDR1 is MNHNY and CDR2 is SVGAGI (reference sequence). The CDR3 is CASSYVRDSGNTIYF. DNA of the CDR3: TGTGCCAGCAGTTACGTAAGGGACTCTGGAAACACCATATATTTT.

As for this clone: One end of the junction varies from germline; a read error may be responsible. The chain has TRBV11-2 and TRBJ2-7; unclear D gene. Germline CDR1 and CDR2: SGHAT and FQNNGV. CDR3 size: 15 residues. CDR3 loop: CASSPSAAASYEQYF. The CDR3 DNA sequence: TGTGCCAGCAGCCCCTCTGCGGCGGCCTCCTATGAGCAGTACTTC.

The J gene is TRBJ2-7, the V gene TRBV6-5; no clear D. Germline V gene data show CDR1 as MNHEY and CDR2 as SVGAGI. The CDR3 is 13 residues long. Trimming took 3 bases from V and 2 from J, leaving 8 bases between them. The CDR3 coding sequence is TGTGCCAGCAGTTATGGGCAGACCTACGAGCAGTACTTC. Translating gives CASSYGQTYEQYF.

This clone was found once. The genes are TRBV19 and TRBJ2-7; 9 bases fit TRBD1. The length of the CDR3 is 13 residues. CDR1 is LNHDA and CDR2 is SQIVND in the germline V gene (reference sequence). V lost 10 bases and J lost 2; bases outside the gene matches: 6. CDR3 sequence: CATGTGSPYEQYF. CDR3 nucleotides: TGTGCCACCGGGACAGGGTCACCCTACGAGCAGTACTTC.

The rearrangement links TRBV4-3 to TRBJ2-7, with 10 bases matching TRBD2. CDR3 length equals 13 residues. Germline V gives CDR1 LGHNA, CDR2 YSLEER. J was trimmed by 4 bases and V by 4 bases; bases with no gene match: 1. DNA for the CDR3: TGCGCCAGCAGCCGAGCGGGGGGGTACGAGCAGTACTTC. It specifies CASSRAGGYEQYF.

The V gene is TRBV28, the J gene TRBJ2-1; perhaps D is TRBD1 or TRBD2 (5 bases each). Deletions cut 1 base from V and 6 bases from J, with 13 bases between. The CDR3 consists of 15 residues. Germline lookup yields CDR1 MDHEN and CDR2 SYDVKM. As DNA, the CDR3 is TGTGCCAGCAGTTTATCGGGACCCCACCGCAATGAGCAGTTCTTC. Translating it yields CASSLSGPHRNEQFF.

V is TRBV28 and J is TRBJ1-1; maybe TRBD1 (5 bases). CDR3 size: 13 residues. The V end was cut by 6 bases, the J end by 4 bases, with 12 bases between. Germline V gene lookup returns CDR1 MDHEN and CDR2 SYDVKM. CDR3 nucleotides: TGTGCCAGCAGGTACGGGGCGGGCACTGAAGCTTTCTTT. Its translation: CASRYGAGTEAFF.